The 21 T cell receptor beta chains given below trace back to one sample, sequenced in a study of T cell changes during pregnancy in multiple sclerosis. This table comes from immunoSEQ multiplex PCR, and its TCRdb copy is limited to in-frame clones, with some not included. The sample lists roughly 88,000 clones, roughly 90% occurring once. The sample here was peripheral blood, taken in the first trimester of pregnancy. The source is a female donor with multiple sclerosis, enrolled in a pregnancy study.

This chain uses TRBV7-2 with TRBJ1-2, with D possibly being TRBD1 (6 bases). This CDR3 is built from 16 residues. Trimming cost V 0 bases and J 1 base, with 12 bases left between them. The germline V gene has CDR1 SGHTA and CDR2 FQGNSA. As DNA, the CDR3 is TGTGCCAGCAGCTTAGCAGGGGGAATTATTAACTATGGCTACACCTTC. The encoded protein is CASSLAGGIINYGYTF.

The rearrangement joins TRBV5-8 to TRBJ2-7; the D gene is possibly TRBD1 (6 bases). Germline CDR1 reads SGHTS; CDR2 reads YDEGEE. This CDR3 is 14 amino acids long. The germline V and J ends were trimmed by 4 bases and 0 bases, with 11 bases remaining between them. CDR3 amino acids: CASSGWDTSYEQYF. The CDR3 DNA is TGTGCCAGCAGCGGGTGGGACACCTCCTACGAGCAGTACTTC.

The J gene is TRBJ1-2, the V gene TRBV6-1; 9 positions match TRBD1. CDR1 MNHNS and CDR2 SASEGT come from the germline V gene. The V segment lost 3 bases and the J segment 8 bases; nucleotides outside the gene matches: 7. The length of the CDR3 is 14 residues. In nucleotides, the CDR3 is TGTGCCAGCAGTGACCAACAGGGGGCGCGAGGCTACACCTTC. It codes for CASSDQQGARGYTF.

The gene calls are TRBV29-1 and TRBJ1-2; weak D call: TRBD1 (6 bases). Trimming removed 0 bases from V and 3 bases from J, with 14 bases in between. Germline values: CDR1 SQVTM, CDR2 ANQGSEA. CDR3 size: 15 residues. This CDR3 is CSVEDRQGHYYGYTF. CDR3 in DNA: TGCAGCGTTGAAGACAGGCAGGGGCACTACTATGGCTACACCTTC.

The V gene is TRBV15, the J gene TRBJ2-2; TRBD1 agrees at 12 bases. V shed 8 bases, J shed 6 bases, and the junction held 4 bases outside the gene matches. Germline values: CDR1 LNHNV, CDR2 YYDKDF (reference sequence). The CDR3 is 14 residues long. The CDR3 is CATSGDRGPGELFF. The CDR3 nucleotides read TGTGCCACCTCTGGGGACAGGGGGCCCGGGGAGCTGTTTTTT. Filled out from reference TRBV15 and TRBJ2-2, the complete variable domain reads DAMVIQNPRYQVTQFGKPVTLSCSQTLNHNVMYWYQQKSSQAPKLLFHYYDKDFNNEADTPDNFQSRRPNTSFCFLDIRSPGLGDTAMYLCATSGDRGPGELFFGEGSRLTVL.

This sequence joins TRBV9 and TRBJ2-5, with D possibly matching TRBD1 (5 bases). V lost 3 bases to trimming and J lost 5 bases, with 17 bases between them. The germline CDR1 and CDR2 sequences are SGDLS and YYNGEE. The CDR3 spans 15 residues. CDR3 loop: CASSAQSTARETQYF. DNA for the CDR3: TGTGCCAGCAGCGCCCAATCGACAGCTCGTGAGACCCAGTACTTC.

V and J are TRBV11-2 and TRBJ2-7; 7 nucleotides match TRBD1. The V segment lost 2 bases and the J segment 2 bases; nucleotides outside the gene matches: 9. There are 16 residues in the CDR3. Germline CDR1 is SGHAT and CDR2 is FQNNGV. CDR3 residues: CASSLPLTGETYEQYF. The DNA of the CDR3 is TGTGCCAGCAGCTTACCCCTAACAGGGGAGACCTACGAGCAGTACTTC.

The chain links TRBV6-4 to TRBJ2-2; D is perhaps TRBD1 (5 bases). The V gene lost 3 bases and the J gene lost 4 bases, with 15 bases spanning the gap. The CDR3 sequence is 16 residues long. The V gene's germline CDR1 is MRHNA and CDR2 SNTAGT. The CDR3 bases are TGTGCCAGCAGTGAAAACCCCAGGGTACGCACCGGGGAGCTGTTTTTT. This codes for CASSENPRVRTGELFF.

The chain combines TRBV5-1 with TRBJ2-4, with TRBD1 matching 7 bases. Germline loops: CDR1 SGHRS, CDR2 YFSETQ. J gave up 0 bases and V 0 bases, and 3 bases lay outside the gene matches. The CDR3 extends over 16 amino acids. CDR3 bases: TGCGCCAGCAGCTTGGAACAGGGGCTAGCCAAAAACATTCAGTACTTC. The encoded protein is CASSLEQGLAKNIQYF.

CDR3 region: CASSAGTAYEQYF. Written as DNA, the CDR3 is TGTGCCAGCAGTGCCGGGACAGCCTACGAGCAGTACTTC. The chain is built from TRBV6-5 and TRBJ2-7; 7 nucleotides align to TRBD1. The CDR3 length is 13 residues. V was pared by 5 bases and J by 2 bases, with 3 bases of the junction left unmatched. Germline V CDR1 and CDR2: MNHEY, SVGAGI.

The chain uses TRBV4-3 and TRBJ2-7; 12 bases agree with TRBD1. J gave up 7 bases and V 1 base, and 11 bases lay outside the gene matches. The CDR3 length is 17 residues. Looked up from germline, CDR1 is LGHNA and CDR2 is YSLEER. This CDR3 reads CASSQGLPGQGAREQYF. Written as DNA, the CDR3 is TGCGCCAGCAGCCAAGGACTACCGGGACAGGGGGCTCGGGAGCAGTACTTC.

The chain combines TRBV27 with TRBJ2-7; 12 bases are a match to TRBD1. This CDR3 is 17 amino acids long. Germline V gene data show CDR1 as MNHEY and CDR2 as SMNVEV (reference sequence). J lost 4 bases, V lost 6 bases, and 13 bases had no gene match. This CDR3 reads CASSEKWPGQGAYEQYF. The CDR3 nucleotides read TGTGCCAGCAGCGAAAAGTGGCCGGGACAGGGGGCTTACGAGCAGTACTTC.

The chain recombines TRBV28 with TRBJ1-4; D is perhaps TRBD1 (6 bases). Trimming shortened V by 3 bases and J by 3 bases, and 11 bases separated the two germline ends. Germline CDR1 MDHEN, CDR2 SYDVKM. This CDR3 has 15 residues. This CDR3 reads CASSFRGAPNEKLFF. The CDR3 DNA is TGTGCCAGCAGTTTTCGGGGGGCACCTAATGAAAAACTGTTTTTT.

CDR3 bases: TGTGCCAGCAGCGGACTAAACAATGAGCAGTTCTTC. Amino acids: CASSGLNNEQFF. The chain employs TRBV2 and TRBJ2-1; D is possibly TRBD2 (6 bases). V was clipped by 6 bases and J by 5 bases, with 8 bases between them. This CDR3 contains 12 residues. CDR1 SNHLY and CDR2 FYNNEI come from the germline V gene.

The V call is TRBV28, the J call TRBJ2-7; 10 bases match TRBD2. The V gene end was trimmed by 6 bases and the J gene end by 0 bases; junction bases not matched to a gene: 5. CDR3 size: 15 residues. Germline CDR1 MDHEN, CDR2 SYDVKM. The CDR3 sequence: CASRTSGQSSYEQYF. The CDR3 nucleotides read TGTGCCAGCAGGACTAGCGGGCAAAGCTCCTACGAGCAGTACTTC.

V gene TRBV19 combines with J gene TRBJ1-1; D is possibly TRBD1 (5 bases). Germline V gene data show CDR1 as LNHDA and CDR2 as SQIVND (reference sequence). This CDR3 region has 13 residues. Trimming cost V 5 bases and J 4 bases, with 11 bases left between them. This CDR3 reads CASSSGRITEAFF. The CDR3, as DNA: TGTGCCAGTAGTTCAGGGCGTATCACTGAAGCTTTCTTT.

This clone was seen only once. The V gene is TRBV29-1, the J gene TRBJ1-1; 9 positions agree with TRBD1. The trim removed 6 bases at V and 5 bases at J, leaving 13 bases unmatched. Germline lookup yields CDR1 SQVTM and CDR2 ANQGSEA. The CDR3 extends over 15 amino acids. The CDR3 region is CSVCPLDRGGTEAFF. The CDR3 nucleotides are TGCAGCGTGTGCCCCCTGGACAGGGGAGGGACTGAAGCTTTCTTT.

V is TRBV10-3 and J is TRBJ1-3, with TRBD1 matching over 7 bases. The CDR3 sequence is 15 residues long. V trimming: 7 bases; J trimming: 0 bases; junction bases outside the gene matches: 6. Germline values: CDR1 ENHRY, CDR2 SYGVKD. CDR3 protein: CAINSGQDSGNTIYF. In DNA, the CDR3 is TGTGCCATCAACAGTGGACAGGACTCTGGAAACACCATATATTTT.

V is TRBV30 and J is TRBJ2-1; 9 bases fit TRBD1. This CDR3 comprises 19 residues. Germline lookup yields CDR1 GTSNPN and CDR2 SVGIG (reference sequence). Germline trimming cut 0 bases from V and 0 bases from J; bases unmatched to any gene: 12. The CDR3 reads CAWSVPGQGRDYSYNEQFF. The CDR3 nucleotides read TGTGCCTGGAGTGTCCCGGGACAGGGAAGGGACTACTCCTACAATGAGCAGTTCTTC.

The chain has TRBV4-2 and TRBJ2-6; D may be TRBD2 (5 bases). This CDR3 spans 16 amino acids. The V gene's germline CDR1 is LGHNA and CDR2 YNFKEQ. Trimming cost V 0 bases and J 0 bases, with 6 bases left between them. The CDR3 loop is CASSQDRDSGANVLTF. The CDR3 coding sequence is TGTGCCAGCAGCCAAGATCGGGACTCTGGGGCCAACGTCCTGACTTTC.

This clone occurred once. The chain combines TRBV19 with TRBJ2-2; D is possibly TRBD1 (5 bases). V was cut by 8 bases and J by 7 bases, with 14 bases left in between. Germline values: CDR1 LNHDA, CDR2 SQIVND (reference sequence). The CDR3 is 13 amino acids. The CDR3 nucleotides read TGTGCCAGTTGCAGGGCTGCCATCGGGGAGCTGTTTTTT. Protein product: CASCRAAIGELFF.